This T cell receptor beta chain was profiled in a study of CD8+CD57+ T cells in acquired aplastic anemia. Study details: Average DNA yield from sorted CD4+ and CD8+ cells was 3.2 ug. Study-level findings and limits: Patients and controls were found to share 25 to 35 CD8+ CDR3 sequences.

The V end was cut by 6 bases, the J end by 0 bases, with 18 bases between. Per germline, CDR1 SEHNR and CDR2 FQNEAQ (reference sequence). This CDR3 region has 18 residues. As regards this clonotype: Its antigen is as yet unknown.

Both TCR beta VDJ combination and CDR3 sequence profiling were carried out. Genomic DNA was the template for this profiling. TCRdb reprocessed the reads with MiXCR, giving one entry per CDR3 protein. The sample holds roughly 250,000 distinct CDR3 sequences, 82% seen once. Selection for sequencing was limited to patients who had shown CD8+CD57+ cell expansion by flow cytometry. Among the patients, all had severe acquired aplastic anemia. Sequencing was done on a sample of sorted CD4+, CD8+, or CD8+CD57+ T cells (not recorded which) from PBMCs. This TCR was sampled from a human donor with aplastic anemia. This chain links TRBV7-9 with TRBJ2-6; tentative D call: TRBD1 (6 bases). The CDR3 protein is CASSHHRDPGSGANVLTF. The CDR3 DNA follows: TGTGCCAGCAGTCATCACAGGGATCCGGGCTCTGGGGCCAACGTCCTGACTTTC.